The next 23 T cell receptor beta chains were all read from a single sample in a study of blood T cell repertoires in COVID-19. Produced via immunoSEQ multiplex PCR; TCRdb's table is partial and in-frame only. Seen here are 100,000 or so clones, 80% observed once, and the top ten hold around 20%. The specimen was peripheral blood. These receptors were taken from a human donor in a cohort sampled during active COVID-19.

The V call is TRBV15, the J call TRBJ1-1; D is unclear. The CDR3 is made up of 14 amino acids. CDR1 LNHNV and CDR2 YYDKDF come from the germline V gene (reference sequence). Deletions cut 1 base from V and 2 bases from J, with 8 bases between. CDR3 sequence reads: CATSRGLVNTEAFF. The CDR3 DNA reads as TGTGCCACCAGCAGAGGGCTCGTTAACACTGAAGCTTTCTTT.

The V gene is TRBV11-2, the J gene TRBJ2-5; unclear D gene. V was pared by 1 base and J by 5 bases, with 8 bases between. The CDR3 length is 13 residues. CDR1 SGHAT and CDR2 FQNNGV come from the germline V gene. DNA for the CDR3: TGTGCCAGCAGCTTAGTCAGGTCGGAGACCCAGTACTTC. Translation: CASSLVRSETQYF.

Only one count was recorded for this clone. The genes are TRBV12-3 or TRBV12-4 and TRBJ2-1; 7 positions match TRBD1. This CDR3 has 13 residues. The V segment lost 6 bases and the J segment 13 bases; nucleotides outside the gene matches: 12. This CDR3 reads CASSSPPGQLQFF. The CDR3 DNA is TGTGCCAGCAGCTCACCTCCGGGACAGTTACAGTTCTTC.

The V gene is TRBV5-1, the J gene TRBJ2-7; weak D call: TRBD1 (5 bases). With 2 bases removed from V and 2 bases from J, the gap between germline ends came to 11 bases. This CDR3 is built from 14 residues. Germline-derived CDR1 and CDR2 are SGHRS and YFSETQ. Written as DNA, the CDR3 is TGCGCCAGCAGCTTTGGGGCAGCCACCTACGAGCAGTACTTC. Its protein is CASSFGAATYEQYF. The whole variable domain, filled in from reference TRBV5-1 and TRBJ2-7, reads KAGVTQTPRYLIKTRGQQVTLSCSPISGHRSVSWYQQTPGQGLQFLFEYFSETQRNKGNFPGRFSGRQFSNSRSEMNVSTLELGDSALYLCASSFGAATYEQYFGPGTRLTVT.

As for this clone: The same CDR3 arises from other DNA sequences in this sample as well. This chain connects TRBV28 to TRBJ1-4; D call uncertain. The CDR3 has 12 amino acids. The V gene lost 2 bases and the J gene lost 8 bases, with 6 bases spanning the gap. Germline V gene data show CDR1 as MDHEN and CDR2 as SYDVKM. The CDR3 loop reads CASSLRGEKLFF. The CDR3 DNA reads TGTGCCAGCAGTTTACGGGGAGAAAAACTGTTTTTT.

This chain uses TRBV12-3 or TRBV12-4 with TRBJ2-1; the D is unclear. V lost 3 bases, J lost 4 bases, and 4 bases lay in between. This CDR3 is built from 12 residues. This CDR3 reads CASSFYYNEQFF. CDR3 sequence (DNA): TGTGCCAGCAGTTTTTATTACAATGAGCAGTTCTTC.

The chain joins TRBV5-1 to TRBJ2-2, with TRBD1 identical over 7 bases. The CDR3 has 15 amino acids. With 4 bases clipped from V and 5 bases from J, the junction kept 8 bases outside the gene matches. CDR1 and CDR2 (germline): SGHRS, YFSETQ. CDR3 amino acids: CASSPGQDRTGELFF. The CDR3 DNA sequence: TGCGCCAGCAGCCCCGGACAGGATCGAACCGGGGAGCTGTTTTTT.

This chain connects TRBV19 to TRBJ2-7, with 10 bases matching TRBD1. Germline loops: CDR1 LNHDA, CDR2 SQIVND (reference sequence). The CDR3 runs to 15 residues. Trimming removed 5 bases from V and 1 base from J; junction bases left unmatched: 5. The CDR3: CASSASGQGSYEQYF. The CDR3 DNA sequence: TGTGCCAGTAGTGCCTCGGGACAGGGGTCCTACGAGCAGTACTTC. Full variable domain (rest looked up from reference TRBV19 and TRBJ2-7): DGGITQSPKYLFRKEGQNVTLSCEQNLNHDAMYWYRQDPGQGLRLIYYSQIVNDFQKGDIAEGYSVSREKKESFPLTVTSAQKNPTAFYLCASSASGQGSYEQYFGPGTRLTVT.

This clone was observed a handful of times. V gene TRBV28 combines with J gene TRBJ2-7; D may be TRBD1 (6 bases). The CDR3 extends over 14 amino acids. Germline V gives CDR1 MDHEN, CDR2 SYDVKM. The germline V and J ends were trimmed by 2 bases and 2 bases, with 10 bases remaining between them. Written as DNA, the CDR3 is TGTGCCAGCAGTTTACCCGGGACAACCTACGAGCAGTACTTC. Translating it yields CASSLPGTTYEQYF. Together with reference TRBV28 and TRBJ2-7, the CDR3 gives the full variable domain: DVKVTQSSRYLVKRTGEKVFLECVQDMDHENMFWYRQDPGLGLRLIYFSYDVKMKEKGDIPEGYSVSREKKERFSLILESASTNQTSMYLCASSLPGTTYEQYFGPGTRLTVT.

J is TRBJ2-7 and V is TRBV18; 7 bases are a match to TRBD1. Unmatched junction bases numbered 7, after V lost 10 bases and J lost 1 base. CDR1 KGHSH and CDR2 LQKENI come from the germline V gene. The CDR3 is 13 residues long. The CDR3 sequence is CATRRDSSYEQYF. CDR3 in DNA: TGTGCCACCCGTCGGGACAGTTCCTACGAGCAGTACTTC.

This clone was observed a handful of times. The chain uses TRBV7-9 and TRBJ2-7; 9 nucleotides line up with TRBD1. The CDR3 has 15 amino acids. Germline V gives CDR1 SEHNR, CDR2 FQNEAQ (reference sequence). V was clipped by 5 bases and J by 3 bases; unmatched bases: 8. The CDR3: CASSRGDRDGYEQYF. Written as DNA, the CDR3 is TGTGCCAGCAGCAGAGGGGACAGGGATGGCTACGAGCAGTACTTC.

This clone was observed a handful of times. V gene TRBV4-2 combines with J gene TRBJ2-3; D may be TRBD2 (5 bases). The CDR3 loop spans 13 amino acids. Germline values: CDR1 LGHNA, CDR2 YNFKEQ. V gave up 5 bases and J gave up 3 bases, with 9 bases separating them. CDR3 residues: CASSGGRTDTQYF. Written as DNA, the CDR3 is TGTGCCAGCAGCGGCGGGCGGACAGATACGCAGTATTTT.

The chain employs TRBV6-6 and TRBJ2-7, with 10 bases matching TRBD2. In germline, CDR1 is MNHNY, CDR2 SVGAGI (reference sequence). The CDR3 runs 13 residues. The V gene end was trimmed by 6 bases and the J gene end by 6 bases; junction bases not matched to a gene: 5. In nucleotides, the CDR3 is TGTGCCAGCAGCCTAGCGGGAGCGGGCGAGCAGTACTTC. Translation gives CASSLAGAGEQYF.

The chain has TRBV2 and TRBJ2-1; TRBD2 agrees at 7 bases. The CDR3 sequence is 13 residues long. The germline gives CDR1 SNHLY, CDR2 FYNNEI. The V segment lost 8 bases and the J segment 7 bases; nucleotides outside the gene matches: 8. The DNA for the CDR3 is TGTGCCAGCTCCCTTGGGGGGGGTAATGAGCAGTTCTTC. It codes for CASSLGGGNEQFF.

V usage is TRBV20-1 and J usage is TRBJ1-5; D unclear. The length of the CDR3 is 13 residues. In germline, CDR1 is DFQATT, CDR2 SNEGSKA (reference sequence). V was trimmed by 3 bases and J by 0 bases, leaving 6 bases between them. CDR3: CSASTNSNQPQHF. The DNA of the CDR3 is TGCAGTGCTAGTACAAATAGCAATCAGCCCCAGCATTTT.

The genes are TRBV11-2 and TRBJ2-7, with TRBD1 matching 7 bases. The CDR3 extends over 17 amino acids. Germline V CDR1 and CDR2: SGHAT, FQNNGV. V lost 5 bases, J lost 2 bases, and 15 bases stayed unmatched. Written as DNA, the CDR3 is TGTGCCAGCAGCATGGGGACAGATCCTTATGGTCCCTACGAGCAGTACTTC. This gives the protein CASSMGTDPYGPYEQYF.

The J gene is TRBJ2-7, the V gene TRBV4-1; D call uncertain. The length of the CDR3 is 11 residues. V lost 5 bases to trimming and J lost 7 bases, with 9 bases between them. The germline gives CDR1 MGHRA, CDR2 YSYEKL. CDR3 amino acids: CASSGPGEQYF. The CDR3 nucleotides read TGCGCCAGCAGCGGCCCCGGGGAGCAGTACTTC.

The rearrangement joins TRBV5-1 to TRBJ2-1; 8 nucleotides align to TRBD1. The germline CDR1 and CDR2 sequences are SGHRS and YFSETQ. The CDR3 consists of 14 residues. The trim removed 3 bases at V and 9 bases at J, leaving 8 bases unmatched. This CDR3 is CASSSLPGGGEQFF. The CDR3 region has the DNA TGCGCCAGCAGCTCTCTCCCAGGGGGCGGTGAGCAGTTCTTC.

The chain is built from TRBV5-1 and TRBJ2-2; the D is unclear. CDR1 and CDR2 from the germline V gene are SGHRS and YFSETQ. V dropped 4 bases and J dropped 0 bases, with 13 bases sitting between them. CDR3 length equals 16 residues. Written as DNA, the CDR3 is TGCGCCAGCAGCCCCAGAGGTAGCTCGAACACCGGGGAGCTGTTTTTT. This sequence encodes CASSPRGSSNTGELFF. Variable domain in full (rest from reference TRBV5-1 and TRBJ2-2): KAGVTQTPRYLIKTRGQQVTLSCSPISGHRSVSWYQQTPGQGLQFLFEYFSETQRNKGNFPGRFSGRQFSNSRSEMNVSTLELGDSALYLCASSPRGSSNTGELFFGEGSRLTVL.

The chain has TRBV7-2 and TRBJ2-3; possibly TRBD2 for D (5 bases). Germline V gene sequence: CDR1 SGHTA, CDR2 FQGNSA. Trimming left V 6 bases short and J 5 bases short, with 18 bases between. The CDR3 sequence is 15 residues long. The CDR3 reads CASSPRTDGRDTQYF. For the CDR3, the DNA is TGTGCCAGCAGTCCCCGGACGGATGGGAGAGATACGCAGTATTTT.

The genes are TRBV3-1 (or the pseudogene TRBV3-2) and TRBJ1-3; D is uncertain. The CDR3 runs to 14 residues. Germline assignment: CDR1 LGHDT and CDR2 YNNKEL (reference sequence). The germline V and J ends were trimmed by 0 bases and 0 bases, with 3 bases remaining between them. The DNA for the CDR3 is TGTGCCAGCAGCCAAGAGAGCTCTGGAAACACCATATATTTT. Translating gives CASSQESSGNTIYF.

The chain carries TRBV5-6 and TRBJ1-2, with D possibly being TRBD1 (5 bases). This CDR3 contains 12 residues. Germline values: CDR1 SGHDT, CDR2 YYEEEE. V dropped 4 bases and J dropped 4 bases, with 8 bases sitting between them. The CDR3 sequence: CASSLDSYGYTF. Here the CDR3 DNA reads TGTGCCAGCAGCCTAGACAGCTATGGCTACACCTTC. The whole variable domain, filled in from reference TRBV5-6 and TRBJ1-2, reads DAGVTQSPTHLIKTRGQQVTLRCSPKSGHDTVSWYQQALGQGPQFIFQYYEEEERQRGNFPDRFSGHQFPNYSSELNVNALLLGDSALYLCASSLDSYGYTFGSGTRLTVV.

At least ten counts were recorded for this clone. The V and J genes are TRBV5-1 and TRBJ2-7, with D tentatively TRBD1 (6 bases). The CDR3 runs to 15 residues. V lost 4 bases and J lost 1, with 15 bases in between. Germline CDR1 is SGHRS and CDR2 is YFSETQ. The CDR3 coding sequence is TGCGCCAGCAGCCGACAGACAGGTGGTTCCTACGAGCAGTACTTC. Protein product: CASSRQTGGSYEQYF.